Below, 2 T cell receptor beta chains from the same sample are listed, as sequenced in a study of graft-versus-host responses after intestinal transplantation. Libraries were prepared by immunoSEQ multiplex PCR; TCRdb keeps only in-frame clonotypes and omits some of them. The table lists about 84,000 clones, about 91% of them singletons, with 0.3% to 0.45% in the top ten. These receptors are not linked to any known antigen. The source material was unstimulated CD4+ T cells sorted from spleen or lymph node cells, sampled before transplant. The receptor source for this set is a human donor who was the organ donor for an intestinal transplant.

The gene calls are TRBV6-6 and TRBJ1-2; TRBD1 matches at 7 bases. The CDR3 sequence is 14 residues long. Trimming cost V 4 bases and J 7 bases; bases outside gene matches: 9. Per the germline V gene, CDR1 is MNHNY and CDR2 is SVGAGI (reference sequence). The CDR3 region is CASSSGQKKSGYTF. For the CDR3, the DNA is TGTGCCAGCAGTTCGGGACAGAAGAAATCTGGCTACACCTTC.

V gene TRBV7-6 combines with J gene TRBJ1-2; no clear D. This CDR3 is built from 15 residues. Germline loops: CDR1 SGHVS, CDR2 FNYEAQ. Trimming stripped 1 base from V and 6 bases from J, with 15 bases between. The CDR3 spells CASSLDSHPTDGYTF. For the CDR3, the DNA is TGTGCCAGCAGCTTAGACAGCCACCCTACCGATGGCTACACCTTC. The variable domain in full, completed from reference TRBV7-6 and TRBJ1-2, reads GAGVSQSPRYKVTKRGQDVALRCDPISGHVSLYWYRQALGQGPEFLTYFNYEAQQDKSGLPNDRFSAERPEGSISTLTIQRTEQRDSAMYRCASSLDSHPTDGYTFGSGTRLTVV.